These T cell receptor beta chains were read from a single sample in a study of T-cell memory formation after mild COVID-19. TCRdb ran MiXCR on the 5' RACE reads and lists one entry per CDR3 protein. Here the sample spans about 170,000 distinct CDR3 sequences, roughly 13% being singletons. Sequences were obtained from PBMCs or a T cell subset sorted from them (not recorded which). These receptors all stem from a young man who had mild COVID-19 (a few samples of this study predate the infection). Cell type and time point are not known. Both conserved end residues are part of each CDR3. The D gene is left open where the match is weak. The size field is filled for only some rows; it gives once, few, many or a size class.

v_call	clone_size	d_call	j_call	cdr3_aa	cdr3_nt
TRBV20-1	-	-	TRBJ1-3	CSASEGGISGNTIYF	TGCAGTGCTTCGGAGGGTGGTATTTCTGGAAACACCATATATTTT
TRBV28	few	TRBD2	TRBJ2-6	CASSGGVGGANVLTF	TGTGCCAGCAGTGGGGGGGTAGGTGGGGCCAACGTCCTGACTTTC
TRBV7-8	-	-	TRBJ1-4	CASSPRDAVREKLFF	TGTGCCAGCAGCCCCAGGGACGCCGTAAGGGAAAAACTGTTTTTT
TRBV7-3	-	TRBD2	TRBJ2-3	CASSPRLAGGRDTQYF	TGTGCCAGCAGTCCTAGACTAGCGGGGGGGCGGGATACGCAGTATTTT
TRBV15	few	TRBD1	TRBJ2-7	CATSMGQTLTYF	TGTGCCACCAGCATGGGACAGACCCTTACGTACTTC
TRBV6-2/TRBV6-3	few	TRBD2	TRBJ2-7	CASSYGRGVYEQYF	TGTGCCAGCAGTTACGGTCGGGGGGTTTACGAGCAGTACTTC
TRBV4-1	-	-	TRBJ1-6	CASSSLGGLHNSPLHF	TGCGCCAGCAGCTCCCTGGGGGGTTTGCATAATTCACCCCTCCACTTT
TRBV20-1	-	-	TRBJ1-5	CSTDGGNQPQHF	TGCAGTACTGACGGGGGCAATCAGCCCCAGCATTTT
TRBV3-1	-	TRBD1	TRBJ1-3	CASSTGGTTGNTIYF	TGTGCCAGCTCGACAGGGGGCACGACGGGAAACACCATATATTTT
TRBV20-1	-	TRBD1	TRBJ1-6	CSAPPTGANSPLHF	TGCAGTGCTCCCCCCACAGGGGCCAATTCACCCCTCCACTTT
TRBV10-3	-	-	TRBJ2-3	CAIKLEVADTQYF	TGTGCCATCAAACTAGAGGTTGCAGATACGCAGTATTTT
TRBV7-2	-	-	TRBJ2-5	CASSLPPGMYQETQYF	TGTGCCAGCAGCTTACCCCCAGGGATGTACCAAGAGACCCAGTACTTC
TRBV5-5	few	-	TRBJ2-5	CASSFFRGQETQYF	TGTGCCAGCAGCTTTTTTCGTGGTCAAGAGACCCAGTACTTC
TRBV29-1	-	-	TRBJ2-3	CSVEMTSSRPPGTQYF	TGCAGCGTCGAAATGACGTCTAGCCGCCCACCTGGCACGCAGTATTTT
TRBV7-8	few	TRBD2	TRBJ2-5	CASVAGGPRETQYF	TGTGCCAGCGTAGCGGGGGGGCCGCGGGAGACCCAGTACTTC
TRBV7-2	few	-	TRBJ1-4	CASSPRDLGNEKLFF	TGTGCCAGCAGCCCACGGGACCTTGGGAATGAAAAACTGTTTTTT
TRBV6-5	-	-	TRBJ2-3	CASGATSSTDTQYF	TGTGCCAGCGGAGCAACTTCTAGCACAGATACGCAGTATTTT
TRBV11-2	few	TRBD2	TRBJ2-1	CASSSRLAGEQFF	TGTGCCAGCAGCAGCCGACTAGCAGGTGAGCAGTTCTTC
TRBV5-1	few	-	TRBJ2-7	CASSLIQGFHEQYF	TGCGCCAGCAGCTTGATCCAGGGATTCCACGAGCAGTACTTC
TRBV20-1	few	-	TRBJ1-6	CSAYHPDSPLHF	TGCAGTGCCTACCATCCGGATTCACCCCTCCACTTT
TRBV5-1	many	TRBD2	TRBJ2-1	CASSQGLAGEGEQFF	TGCGCCAGCAGCCAGGGACTAGCGGGGGAGGGGGAGCAGTTCTTC
TRBV3-1	-	TRBD2	TRBJ2-1	CASSRLAGGHNEQFF	TGTGCCAGCAGCCGTTTAGCGGGGGGACACAATGAGCAGTTCTTC
TRBV7-9	-	-	TRBJ2-5	CASSPGDGYF	TGTGCCAGCAGCCCGGGGGATGGGTACTTC
TRBV3-1	few	-	TRBJ2-3	CASSQNPGGTDTQYF	TGTGCCAGCAGCCAAAATCCGGGGGGCACAGATACGCAGTATTTT
TRBV10-3	few	-	TRBJ1-1	CAIGRAEATEAFF	TGTGCCATCGGGCGGGCGGAGGCTACTGAAGCTTTCTTT
TRBV7-9	-	-	TRBJ1-6	CASSFAWGDSPLHF	TGTGCCAGCAGCTTCGCTTGGGGGGATTCACCCCTCCACTTT
TRBV12-3/TRBV12-4	many	-	TRBJ2-1	CASSLEGSSSYNEQFF	TGTGCCAGCAGTTTAGAAGGGAGCAGCTCCTACAATGAGCAGTTCTTC
TRBV7-2	few	-	TRBJ2-3	CASSLRAPDTQYF	TGTGCCAGCAGCTTAAGAGCCCCAGATACGCAGTATTTT
TRBV13	-	-	TRBJ1-2	CASSHGTGEHGYTF	TGTGCCAGCAGCCACGGGACGGGGGAACATGGCTACACCTTC
TRBV20-1	-	TRBD2	TRBJ2-7	CSARGTSNEQYF	TGCAGTGCTAGGGGGACTAGTAACGAGCAGTACTTC
TRBV27	many	-	TRBJ1-2	CASPVRVGYTF	TGTGCCAGCCCTGTAAGGGTAGGCTACACCTTC
TRBV11-2	few	-	TRBJ1-2	CASSLNPGYIGYTF	TGTGCCAGCAGCCTTAACCCAGGGTATATAGGCTACACCTTC
TRBV10-3	-	-	TRBJ1-2	CAISESRTNYGYTF	TGTGCCATCAGTGAGTCGCGAACTAACTATGGCTACACCTTC
TRBV20-1	-	-	TRBJ1-2	CSAPGGPGYGYTF	TGCAGTGCCCCGGGGGGGCCGGGCTATGGCTACACCTTC
TRBV12-3/TRBV12-4	-	-	TRBJ1-2	CASTNRVYGYTF	TGTGCCAGCACAAACAGGGTATATGGCTACACCTTC
TRBV7-8	many	-	TRBJ2-1	CASSLAGSYNEQFF	TGTGCCAGCAGCTTAGCAGGCTCCTACAATGAGCAGTTCTTC
TRBV12-3/TRBV12-4	-	-	TRBJ1-5	CASSSGATVPQHF	TGTGCCAGCAGTTCAGGGGCGACCGTTCCCCAGCATTTT
TRBV20-1	many	-	TRBJ1-1	CSARGGSRDTEAFF	TGCAGTGCTAGAGGGGGGTCGAGAGACACTGAAGCTTTCTTT
TRBV7-2	many	-	TRBJ2-1	CASSMWGGAVNEQFF	TGTGCCAGCAGCATGTGGGGGGGGGCCGTCAATGAGCAGTTCTTC
TRBV6-5	-	-	TRBJ1-1	CASSYSRWEDTEAFF	TGTGCCAGCAGTTACTCGAGGTGGGAGGACACTGAAGCTTTCTTT
TRBV3-1	-	TRBD2	TRBJ2-7	CASSQDFRLAGGSYEQYF	TGTGCCAGCAGCCAAGATTTTCGGCTAGCGGGGGGCTCCTACGAGCAGTACTTC
TRBV20-1	-	-	TRBJ2-7	CSASGLSYEQYF	TGCAGTGCTAGTGGGCTATCCTACGAGCAGTACTTC
TRBV4-1	-	-	TRBJ2-2	CASKSISGRGELFF	TGCGCCAGCAAAAGCATCTCAGGACGGGGGGAGCTGTTTTTT
TRBV6-2/TRBV6-3	-	TRBD2	TRBJ2-1	CASSYFSAGGRNEQFF	TGTGCCAGCAGTTACTTTTCAGCGGGGGGTCGCAATGAGCAGTTCTTC
TRBV19	-	TRBD1	TRBJ1-1	CASSRRTGNTEAFF	TGTGCCAGCAGCCGGCGGACAGGAAACACTGAAGCTTTCTTT
TRBV4-1	-	TRBD1	TRBJ2-3	CASSRGQGKEDTQYF	TGCGCCAGCAGCCGGGGACAGGGGAAGGAGGATACGCAGTATTTT
TRBV5-1	few	TRBD1	TRBJ1-5	CASSAGGAGQPQHF	TGCGCCAGCAGCGCAGGGGGCGCTGGACAGCCCCAGCATTTT
TRBV28	few	-	TRBJ2-7	CASKIQGYEQYF	TGTGCCAGCAAGATTCAGGGATACGAGCAGTACTTC
TRBV6-6	-	-	TRBJ1-4	CASRTMTNEKLFF	TGTGCCAGCAGGACCATGACTAATGAAAAACTGTTTTTT
TRBV4-3	-	TRBD1	TRBJ2-6	CASSPWGTGLTGANVLTF	TGCGCCAGCAGCCCGTGGGGGACAGGTCTTACTGGGGCCAACGTCCTGACTTTC